This entry is about one T cell receptor beta chain. This record belongs to a study of control samples from healthy donors and cancer patients. This CDR3 has 17 amino acids. The germline gives CDR1 SGHRS, CDR2 YFSETQ. V dropped 0 bases and J dropped 0; count of bases not matched to a gene: 3. Generated by immunoSEQ multiplex PCR, the TCRdb table keeps only in-frame clones and is missing some. The repertoire has around 110,000 clones, around 89% of them found once; the top ten carry less than 1.5%. Sequenced input: PBMCs. The chain links TRBV5-1 to TRBJ2-6; 7 positions match TRBD1. This clonotype originated in a woman between 50 and 59 years old with colorectal cancer. This chain's CDR3 is CASSLGDSYSGANVLTF. CDR3 DNA sequence: TGCGCCAGCAGCTTGGGGGACAGTTACTCTGGGGCCAACGTCCTGACTTTC.